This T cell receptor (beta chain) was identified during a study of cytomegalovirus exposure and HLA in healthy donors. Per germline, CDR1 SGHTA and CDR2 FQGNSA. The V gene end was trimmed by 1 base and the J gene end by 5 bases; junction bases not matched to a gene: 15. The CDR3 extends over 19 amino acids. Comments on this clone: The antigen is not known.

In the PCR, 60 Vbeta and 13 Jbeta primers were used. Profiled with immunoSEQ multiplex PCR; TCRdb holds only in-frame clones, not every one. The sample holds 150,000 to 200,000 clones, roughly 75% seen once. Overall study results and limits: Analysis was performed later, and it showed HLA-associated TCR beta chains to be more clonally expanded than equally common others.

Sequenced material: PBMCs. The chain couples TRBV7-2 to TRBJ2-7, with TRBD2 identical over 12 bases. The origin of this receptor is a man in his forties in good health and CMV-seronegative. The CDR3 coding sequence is TGTGCCAGCAGCTTAGGGGCCGCTAGCGGGAGGGCCCTCTTCGACGAGCAGTACTTC. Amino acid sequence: CASSLGAASGRALFDEQYF.